The 18 T cell receptor beta chains given below trace back to one sample, sequenced in a study of IL-32 and malignant T cell survival in cutaneous lymphoma. Produced via immunoSEQ multiplex PCR; TCRdb's table is partial and in-frame only. In the table there are a few thousand clones, over 80% of which are singletons. Blood came from patients with leukemic cutaneous T cell lymphoma, or Sezary syndrome. The specimen was blood, collected on day 0. The origin of the receptors is a human donor with cutaneous T cell lymphoma.

This clone was seen just once. The chain couples TRBV7-4 to TRBJ1-1; weak D call: TRBD1 (6 bases). The germline CDR1 and CDR2 sequences are SGHVT and SQSDAQ. This CDR3 has 14 amino acids. The V end was cut by 5 bases, the J end by 1 base, with 11 bases between. CDR3 sequence reads: CASSAGTPNTEAFF. DNA of the CDR3: TGTGCCAGCAGCGCCGGGACACCGAACACTGAAGCTTTCTTT. The complete variable domain, with remaining parts taken from reference TRBV7-4 and TRBJ1-1, reads GAGVSQSPRYKVAKRGRDVALRCDSISGHVTLYWYRQTLGQGSEVLTYSQSDAQRDKSGRPSGRFSAERPERSVSTLKIQRTEQGDSAVYLCASSAGTPNTEAFFGQGTRLTVV.

The chain carries TRBV4-3 and TRBJ1-1; perhaps TRBD1 as D (5 bases). The CDR3 is 13 residues long. The V and J ends lost 1 base and 11 bases respectively, with 14 bases between them. Germline V gene data show CDR1 as LGHNA and CDR2 as YSLEER. The CDR3, as DNA: TGCGCCAGCAGCCAAGCAGGGTCTTGGGGGGCTTTCTTT. Translation: CASSQAGSWGAFF.

The rearrangement links TRBV4-3 to TRBJ2-2; D remains unclear. Germline assignment: CDR1 LGHNA and CDR2 YSLEER. V was cut by 1 base and J by 3 bases, with 9 bases left in between. This CDR3 is built from 15 residues. The CDR3 sequence is CASSQGLTDTGELFF. The CDR3 region has the DNA TGCGCCAGCAGCCAAGGACTCACCGACACCGGGGAGCTGTTTTTT.

This clone is medium-sized. The chain is built from TRBV2 and TRBJ2-7; the match to TRBD2 covers 7 bases. CDR1 is SNHLY, CDR2 FYNNEI, per germline. The CDR3 has 13 residues. Trimming cost V 3 bases and J 3 bases; bases outside gene matches: 2. The CDR3 loop reads CASSEGGSYEQYF. In nucleotides, the CDR3 is TGTGCCAGCAGTGAGGGGGGGAGCTACGAGCAGTACTTC.

The CDR3 is CASSLGGPYEQYF. CDR3 coding DNA: TGTGCCAGCAGCTTGGGGGGCCCCTACGAGCAGTACTTC. The chain uses TRBV5-4 and TRBJ2-7; TRBD1 might be the D (5 bases). The CDR3 contains 13 residues. Germline V gene lookup returns CDR1 SGHNT and CDR2 YYREEE (reference sequence). The germline V and J ends were trimmed by 0 bases and 2 bases, with 6 bases remaining between them.

This chain joins TRBV7-8 and TRBJ2-5; D might be TRBD1 (5 bases). The CDR3 totals 15 residues. Germline CDR1 SGHVS, CDR2 FQNEAQ. Deletions cut 3 bases from V and 5 bases from J, with 16 bases between. Here the CDR3 DNA reads TGTGCCAGCAGCTTTCGTTCCAGGGATTTCGAGACCCAGTACTTC. Protein sequence: CASSFRSRDFETQYF.

This chain links TRBV5-4 with TRBJ1-2, with 12 bases fitting TRBD1. The CDR3 consists of 16 residues. With 4 bases clipped from V and 8 bases from J, the junction kept 12 bases outside the gene matches. CDR1 is SGHNT, CDR2 YYREEE, per germline (reference sequence). CDR3 nucleotide sequence: TGTGCCAGCAGCCCCAGGGGGACAGGGGGCGCGGGGGGCTACACCTTC. Protein sequence: CASSPRGTGGAGGYTF.

This chain connects TRBV9 to TRBJ2-7, with D possibly matching TRBD2 (6 bases). CDR1 and CDR2 (germline): SGDLS, YYNGEE. The V and J ends lost 0 bases and 0 bases respectively, with 16 bases between them. The CDR3 spans 17 residues. This CDR3 reads CASSVGSWTGGSYEQYF. CDR3 coding DNA: TGTGCCAGCAGCGTAGGTAGTTGGACCGGGGGCTCCTACGAGCAGTACTTC.

This clone was counted once. The CDR3 region has the DNA TGTGCCAGCAGCTTAGTTTTGGACAGGGCCTACGAGCAGTACTTC. Amino acid sequence: CASSLVLDRAYEQYF. The chain uses TRBV11-3 and TRBJ2-7, with 8 bases matching TRBD1. J was trimmed by 2 bases and V by 1 base; bases with no gene match: 4. Germline loops: CDR1 SGHNT, CDR2 YENEEA. The CDR3 loop spans 15 amino acids.

This chain connects TRBV11-1 to TRBJ2-3, with 8 bases that match TRBD2. This CDR3 region has 16 residues. Looked up from germline, CDR1 is SGHAT and CDR2 is FQDESV (reference sequence). With V trimmed by 2 bases and J by 7 bases, 11 bases remained unmatched. The CDR3 region is CASSLLTSGRGNTQYF. CDR3 nucleotide sequence: TGTGCCAGCAGCTTACTCACTAGCGGTCGTGGGAATACGCAGTATTTT. Complete variable domain (other parts from reference TRBV11-1 and TRBJ2-3): EAEVAQSPRYKITEKSQAVAFWCDPISGHATLYWYRQILGQGPELLVQFQDESVVDDSQLPKDRFSAERLKGVDSTLKIQPAELGDSAMYLCASSLLTSGRGNTQYFGPGTRLTVL.

The chain combines TRBV7-9 with TRBJ2-7; D possibly corresponds to TRBD1 (6 bases). CDR1 and CDR2 (germline): SEHNR, FQNEAQ (reference sequence). Trimming took 2 bases from V and 3 from J, leaving 14 bases between them. This CDR3 has 15 amino acids. This CDR3 reads CASSLPDRSGYEQYF. DNA of the CDR3: TGTGCCAGCAGCTTACCCGACAGGTCTGGCTACGAGCAGTACTTC.

V and J are TRBV7-9 and TRBJ1-2; 7 nucleotides align to TRBD1. The CDR3 loop spans 16 amino acids. The V and J ends lost 5 bases and 8 bases, in that order; junction bases with no gene match: 17. The germline CDR1 and CDR2 sequences are SEHNR and FQNEAQ (reference sequence). The CDR3 region has the DNA TGTGCCAGCAGCGCTAGCCTCCTCGACAGGGTCGGAGGCTACACCTTC. Encoded protein: CASSASLLDRVGGYTF.

The sample holds one count of this clone. CDR3 residues: CASSTTTLPDTQYF. The CDR3, as DNA: TGTGCCAGCAGCACCACCACCCTCCCAGATACGCAGTATTTT. The rearrangement joins TRBV9 to TRBJ2-3; unclear D gene. The CDR3 contains 14 residues. Germline-derived CDR1 and CDR2 are SGDLS and YYNGEE. V lost 4 bases to trimming and J lost 4 bases, with 13 bases between them.

This clone has only one observation. For the CDR3, the DNA is TGTGCCAGCCTACGGGGAGGGCCGGTGATCACTGGGGCCAACGTCCTGACTTTC. Its protein is CASLRGGPVITGANVLTF. The rearrangement joins TRBV7-8 to TRBJ2-6; 7 bases agree with TRBD2. The CDR3 is made up of 18 amino acids. Trimming cost V 8 bases and J 2 bases; bases outside gene matches: 15. Per germline, CDR1 SGHVS and CDR2 FQNEAQ.

Comments on this clone: The junction and the germline gene differ at one end; a read error may be behind it. Other nucleotide sequences in the sample specify the same CDR3. V gene TRBV5-8 combines with J gene TRBJ2-7; D may be TRBD1 (5 bases). The length of the CDR3 is 13 residues. CDR1 is SGHTS and CDR2 is YDEGEE in the germline V gene. The CDR3 DNA reads TGCGCCAGCAGCCAAAGAACAGGAAGGGAGCAGTACTTC. Protein product: CASSQRTGREQYF.

This rearrangement joins TRBV5-6 to TRBJ1-3, with D unclear. Germline V gives CDR1 SGHDT, CDR2 YYEEEE. This CDR3 has 13 residues. V lost 1 base to trimming and J lost 6 bases, with 8 bases between them. For the CDR3, the DNA is TGTGCCAGCAGCTTGATGGGATCAAACACCATATATTTT. Protein sequence: CASSLMGSNTIYF.

This clone was found a few times. A read error likely explains this, since a far larger clone differs by one base. Other DNA sequences in the sample encode the same CDR3. V gene TRBV9 combines with J gene TRBJ2-7; the D gene is possibly TRBD2 (6 bases). In germline, CDR1 is SGDLS, CDR2 YYNGEE. V was trimmed by 10 bases and J by 6 bases, leaving 23 bases between them. The CDR3 sequence is 14 residues long. CDR3 sequence reads: CARGDGVGRGEQYF. The CDR3 coding sequence is TGTGCCCGCGGGGACGGGGTGGGGCGCGGCGAGCAGTACTTC.

Here the CDR3 DNA reads TGTGCCAGCAGCCTTTACCTGAGCTCCTACAATGAGCAGTTCTTC. As protein: CASSLYLSSYNEQFF. This chain connects TRBV11-3 to TRBJ2-1; D gene unclear. Per germline, CDR1 SGHNT and CDR2 YENEEA. The CDR3 has 15 amino acids. V was cut by 5 bases and J by 0 bases, with 11 bases left in between.